These 22 T cell receptor beta chains were all obtained from the same sample, sequenced in a study of cytotoxic CD8 clonotypes in ibrutinib-treated CLL (dated by TCRdb to 2020 to 2023). Preparation of the library involved the immunoSEQ multiplex PCR assay. TCRdb obtained this table from immuneACCESS and retained in-frame rearrangements with V and J assigned. These tables miss some clones; where compared with another copy, unresolved V genes account for less than half of the shortfall, and the remainder is unexplained. The sample profile shows 150,000 to 200,000 clones; approximately 91% of them were found once. The top ten clonotypes cover 3% of the sample. The time point label for this specimen denotes: progressive disease on ibrutinib. The starting material was PBMCs, obtained at disease progression, from a patient treated with ibrutinib. These receptors originate from a human donor with chronic lymphocytic leukemia.

This chain joins TRBV7-2 and TRBJ2-3, with a weak D call TRBD2 (5 bases). Germline V lookup: CDR1 SGHTA, CDR2 FQGNSA. This CDR3 region has 13 residues. Trimming cost V 2 bases and J 5 bases, with 8 bases left between them. CDR3: CASSLISGDTQYF. CDR3 nucleotide sequence: TGTGCCAGCAGCTTAATAAGCGGAGATACGCAGTATTTT.

The rearrangement uses TRBV5-6 and TRBJ2-5; 7 positions match TRBD1. J lost 0 bases, V lost 0 bases, and 5 bases had no gene match. The CDR3 is made up of 16 amino acids. Germline CDR1 and CDR2: SGHDT and YYEEEE. CDR3 loop: CASSLAHGQDQETQYF. The CDR3 coding sequence is TGTGCCAGCAGCTTGGCCCATGGACAGGACCAAGAGACCCAGTACTTC.

The chain carries TRBV30 and TRBJ2-2; D tentatively reads TRBD1 or TRBD2 (5 bases each). Looked up from germline, CDR1 is GTSNPN and CDR2 is SVGIG (reference sequence). CDR3 size: 14 residues. The ends were cut back, 2 bases at V and 3 bases at J, with 10 bases in the middle. As DNA, the CDR3 is TGTGCCTGGAGTACCGGGACCTACACCGGGGAGCTGTTTTTT. It is translated as CAWSTGTYTGELFF.

The chain has TRBV18 and TRBJ2-1; possible D gene TRBD1, 6 bases. Trimming shortened V by 3 bases and J by 7 bases, and 22 bases separated the two germline ends. Germline assignment: CDR1 KGHSH and CDR2 LQKENI. The CDR3 runs to 17 residues. CDR3 in amino acids: CASSPFLQGARPNEQFF. The CDR3 DNA reads TGTGCCAGCTCACCCTTTCTACAGGGCGCGCGACCAAATGAGCAGTTCTTC.

Note on this clone: The junction and the germline gene differ at one end; a read error may be behind it. J is TRBJ1-2 and V is TRBV9, with 7 bases aligning to TRBD1. The germline V gene encodes CDR1 SGDLS and CDR2 YYNGEE. The CDR3 extends over 13 amino acids. CDR3 sequence reads: CASSAGQSMIRGF. CDR3 nucleotides: TGTGCCAGCAGCGCGGGACAGTCGATGATACGGGGCTTC. The whole variable domain, remainder taken from reference TRBV9 and TRBJ1-2, is DSGVTQTPKHLITATGQRVTLRCSPRSGDLSVYWYQQSLDQGLQFLIQYYNGEERAKGNILERFSAQQFPDLHSELNLSSLELGDSALYFCASSAGQSMIRGFGSGTRLTVV.

V gene TRBV7-6 combines with J gene TRBJ1-2; D not resolved. The CDR3 is made up of 14 amino acids. Deletions cut 1 base from V and 8 bases from J, with 14 bases between. Looked up from germline, CDR1 is SGHVS and CDR2 is FNYEAQ. CDR3 sequence reads: CASSLEPVAEGYTF. As DNA, the CDR3 is TGTGCCAGCAGCTTAGAGCCGGTGGCAGAAGGCTACACCTTC.

V is TRBV10-3 and J is TRBJ2-3, with 7 bases fitting TRBD2. The CDR3 runs to 15 residues. Germline CDR1 is ENHRY and CDR2 is SYGVKD. V was clipped by 6 bases and J by 0 bases; unmatched bases: 6. The CDR3 sequence: CAIRESGASTDTQYF. DNA of the CDR3: TGTGCCATCAGGGAGAGCGGGGCTAGCACAGATACGCAGTATTTT.

The chain has TRBV4-1 and TRBJ2-5; 8 nucleotides line up with TRBD2. Germline V CDR1 and CDR2: MGHRA, YSYEKL. Unmatched junction bases numbered 9, after V lost 1 base and J lost 5 bases. This CDR3 has 16 residues. The CDR3 protein is CASSQGPGGSSETQYF. The CDR3 DNA is TGCGCCAGCAGCCAAGGCCCGGGGGGGTCGAGTGAGACCCAGTACTTC.

This chain uses TRBV27 with TRBJ1-5; maybe TRBD1 (5 bases). V gave up 5 bases and J gave up 0 bases, with 14 bases separating them. Per germline, CDR1 MNHEY and CDR2 SMNVEV (reference sequence). The CDR3 contains 16 residues. The CDR3 bases are TGTGCCAGCAGTAGTCGAGGACACTATAGCAATCAGCCCCAGCATTTT. Its translation is CASSSRGHYSNQPQHF.

The chain employs TRBV5-1 and TRBJ1-3, with D unclear. The CDR3 consists of 17 residues. Germline V gives CDR1 SGHRS, CDR2 YFSETQ. The V end lost 0 bases, the J end lost 0 bases, and 13 bases lay between the germline ends. CDR3 region: CASSLEAVPTSGNTIYF. The CDR3 DNA reads as TGCGCCAGCAGCTTGGAGGCAGTACCAACCTCTGGAAACACCATATATTTT. The entire variable domain, with the rest obtained from reference TRBV5-1 and TRBJ1-3, is as follows: KAGVTQTPRYLIKTRGQQVTLSCSPISGHRSVSWYQQTPGQGLQFLFEYFSETQRNKGNFPGRFSGRQFSNSRSEMNVSTLELGDSALYLCASSLEAVPTSGNTIYFGEGSWLTVV.

V gene TRBV19 combines with J gene TRBJ1-2; TRBD1 aligns across 8 bases. The J segment lost 4 bases and the V segment lost 3 bases, leaving 7 bases of the junction unmatched. Germline V gene sequence: CDR1 LNHDA, CDR2 SQIVND (reference sequence). This CDR3 has 15 residues. The CDR3 reads CASSIPGGTGYGYTF. The DNA for the CDR3 is TGTGCCAGTAGTATTCCAGGGGGCACGGGCTATGGCTACACCTTC.

This sequence joins TRBV5-4 and TRBJ1-5; D possibly corresponds to TRBD1 (6 bases). Trimming removed 5 bases from V and 1 base from J, with 10 bases in between. Per the germline V gene, CDR1 is SGHNT and CDR2 is YYREEE (reference sequence). The CDR3 spans 14 residues. The CDR3 here is CASRKQGSNQPQHF. The CDR3 bases are TGTGCCAGCAGGAAACAGGGAAGCAATCAGCCCCAGCATTTT.

This chain uses TRBV11-2 with TRBJ1-2, with 7 bases identical to TRBD1. Per the germline V gene, CDR1 is SGHAT and CDR2 is FQNNGV. V dropped 4 bases and J dropped 3; count of bases not matched to a gene: 8. This CDR3 has 15 residues. The CDR3 reads CASSSLQGVDYGYTF. In nucleotides, the CDR3 is TGTGCCAGCAGCTCCCTTCAGGGGGTTGACTATGGCTACACCTTC.

The J gene is TRBJ1-2, the V gene TRBV5-5; tentative D call: TRBD1 (5 bases). This CDR3 region has 13 residues. The ends were cut back, 4 bases at V and 6 bases at J, with 13 bases in the middle. The germline V gene encodes CDR1 SGHKS and CDR2 YYEKEE (reference sequence). CDR3 sequence reads: CASSPSWGDGYTF. The CDR3 DNA reads TGTGCCAGCAGCCCCTCCTGGGGGGATGGCTACACCTTC.

The rearrangement uses TRBV7-6 and TRBJ2-3; the match to TRBD2 covers 10 bases. Germline-derived CDR1 and CDR2 are SGHVS and FNYEAQ. V shed 5 bases and J 0 bases; nucleotides not matched to a gene: 14. The CDR3 consists of 19 residues. In DNA form, the CDR3 reads TGTGCCAGCAGCCCCACCCGTGGACTAGCGGTATCTAGCACAGATACGCAGTATTTT. Amino acids: CASSPTRGLAVSSTDTQYF. The variable domain in full, with the rest retrieved from reference TRBV7-6 and TRBJ2-3, is GAGVSQSPRYKVTKRGQDVALRCDPISGHVSLYWYRQALGQGPEFLTYFNYEAQQDKSGLPNDRFSAERPEGSISTLTIQRTEQRDSAMYRCASSPTRGLAVSSTDTQYFGPGTRLTVL.

V gene TRBV19 combines with J gene TRBJ2-2; 13 bases match TRBD2. The CDR3 loop spans 19 amino acids. From germline, CDR1 is LNHDA and CDR2 SQIVND (reference sequence). J gave up 7 bases and V 2 bases, and 13 bases lay outside the gene matches. This chain's CDR3 is CASSITRGLAGVSVGELFF. CDR3 in DNA: TGTGCCAGTAGTATAACCCGAGGACTAGCGGGAGTGAGTGTCGGGGAGCTGTTTTTT.

This clone was detected only once. This chain connects TRBV19 to TRBJ1-4; 8 bases match TRBD1. This CDR3 has 14 residues. Trimming took 6 bases from V and 7 from J; bases not matched to a gene: 7. The V gene's germline CDR1 is LNHDA and CDR2 SQIVND (reference sequence). CDR3 sequence reads: CASRDLQGGEKLFF. Here the CDR3 DNA reads TGTGCCAGTAGAGACCTACAGGGGGGTGAAAAACTGTTTTTT.

The chain combines TRBV19 with TRBJ1-4; TRBD1 might be the D (5 bases). Trimming removed 6 bases from V and 4 bases from J, with 12 bases in between. Germline CDR1 and CDR2: LNHDA and SQIVND (reference sequence). There are 14 residues in the CDR3. CDR3 loop: CASRPGTHNEKLFF. CDR3 coding DNA: TGTGCCAGTAGACCCGGGACTCATAATGAAAAACTGTTTTTT. Combining the CDR3 with reference TRBV19 and TRBJ1-4 gives the whole variable domain DGGITQSPKYLFRKEGQNVTLSCEQNLNHDAMYWYRQDPGQGLRLIYYSQIVNDFQKGDIAEGYSVSREKKESFPLTVTSAQKNPTAFYLCASRPGTHNEKLFFGSGTQLSVL.

The chain recombines TRBV6-5 with TRBJ1-3, with TRBD1 as a possible D gene (5 bases). The germline V gene encodes CDR1 MNHEY and CDR2 SVGAGI. The CDR3 is 14 residues long. Deletions cut 6 bases from V and 2 bases from J, with 11 bases between. The CDR3 DNA follows: TGTGCCAGCAGACCCGGGGGGGCTGGAAACACCATATATTTT. Amino acid sequence: CASRPGGAGNTIYF.

In its sample, this clone was seen once. This rearrangement joins TRBV7-9 to TRBJ2-5, with D possibly called TRBD1 or TRBD2 (5 bases each). There are 12 residues in the CDR3. V lost 6 bases and J lost 5, with 10 bases in between. Germline CDR1 is SEHNR and CDR2 is FQNEAQ (reference sequence). CDR3 coding DNA: TGTGCCAGCAGGAGAGGGGAGGAGACCCAGTACTTC. Its translation is CASRRGEETQYF.

V gene TRBV7-3 combines with J gene TRBJ2-3; 8 bases map to TRBD2. Trimming at V came to 5 bases and at J to 4 bases, leaving 8 bases not matched to a gene. CDR3 length equals 15 residues. Germline V gene data show CDR1 as SGHTA and CDR2 as FQGTGA. CDR3: CASSPGLASADTQYF. The CDR3 region has the DNA TGTGCCAGCAGCCCCGGACTAGCCTCCGCAGATACGCAGTATTTT.

The gene calls are TRBV11-3 and TRBJ1-4; D may be TRBD1 (5 bases). Germline V CDR1 and CDR2: SGHNT, YENEEA. V was shortened by 5 bases and J by 3 bases, with 13 bases between the two germline ends. The CDR3 has 15 residues. The CDR3 nucleotides read TGTGCCAGCAGCCGCGGGACTTCGGCTAATGAAAAACTGTTTTTT. Residues: CASSRGTSANEKLFF.